This TCR beta chain derives from a study of CD4+ T cells in melanoma. Only in-frame clones appear in the TCRdb table, and some are missing; sequencing was by immunoSEQ multiplex PCR. This sample carries 20,000 to 25,000 clones, over 70% of them seen once, and the ten largest clones take about 3.6%. This clone was detected only a few times. CDR1 ENHRY and CDR2 SYGVKD come from the germline V gene. The CDR3 runs 15 residues. Between the trimmed V and J ends, which lost 4 bases and 2 bases, there was a span of 12 bases. This sequence originates from a human donor with melanoma. The chain joins TRBV10-3 to TRBJ1-5; tentative D call: TRBD1 (5 bases). The specimen was cells from a culture (not recorded whether cultured in vitro). The CDR3 loop reads CAISGEGSGNQPQHF. Written as DNA, the CDR3 is TGTGCCATCAGTGGCGAGGGGTCGGGCAATCAGCCCCAGCATTTT.